A selection of T cell receptor beta chains follows, all from one sample in a study of beta chain features in type 1 diabetes. TCRdb keeps only in-frame clones here, not all; method: immunoSEQ multiplex PCR. The sample lists about half a million clones, about 30% occurring once. The sample comprised naive CD4+ T cells from blood. All receptors derive from a man aged 18 to 30 in good health. CDR3s include the opening cysteine and the closing phenylalanine or tryptophan. A D gene is named only where the DNA matches it firmly. Part of the rows lack a size; the others show once, few, many or a class for expanded clones.

abundance	v_gene	d_gene	j_gene	CDR3aa	CDR3nt
few	TRBV5-1	.	TRBJ2-5	CASSWVAQETQYF	TGCGCCAGCAGCTGGGTTGCGCAAGAGACCCAGTACTTC
few	TRBV29-1	.	TRBJ2-3	CSVATSYRADTQYF	TGCAGCGTTGCCACCTCCTACAGGGCAGATACGCAGTATTTT
.	TRBV30	.	TRBJ1-2	CAWRARSNGYTF	TGTGCCTGGAGAGCCCGTTCGAATGGCTACACCTTC
few	TRBV11-2	.	TRBJ2-3	CASSLVGWTSTDTQYF	TGTGCCAGCAGCTTAGTCGGCTGGACTAGCACAGATACGCAGTATTTT
few	TRBV2	.	TRBJ2-5	CASSIYQETQYF	TGTGCCAGCAGTATATACCAAGAGACCCAGTACTTC
few	TRBV29-1	.	TRBJ2-1	CSVGKGGSGEQFF	TGCAGCGTTGGAAAGGGGGGGTCTGGAGAGCAGTTCTTC
.	TRBV6-1	TRBD1	TRBJ2-5	CSHGDRAEETQYF	TGTTCTCATGGGGACAGGGCTGAAGAGACCCAGTACTTC
.	TRBV5-1	.	TRBJ1-1	CASISNTEAFF	TGCGCCAGCATTTCTAACACTGAAGCTTTCTTT
.	TRBV28	.	TRBJ2-5	CASSLRRETQYF	TGTGCCAGCAGTTTAAGAAGGGAGACCCAGTACTTC
few	TRBV15	.	TRBJ2-7	CATSRVQDGPYEQYF	TGTGCCACCAGCAGAGTGCAGGACGGCCCCTACGAGCAGTACTTC
.	TRBV14	TRBD2	TRBJ2-5	CASSQDWRLAGGWETQYF	TGTGCCAGCAGCCAAGATTGGAGGTTAGCGGGAGGCTGGGAGACCCAGTACTTC
.	TRBV30	.	TRBJ2-2	CAWSLALNTGELFF	TGTGCCTGGAGCCTAGCTTTGAACACCGGGGAGCTGTTTTTT
.	TRBV2	.	TRBJ2-7	CASSLEASYEQYF	TGTGCCAGCAGTTTAGAGGCCTCCTACGAGCAGTACTTC
.	TRBV29-1	TRBD2	TRBJ2-5	CSVRLAGGRAETQYF	TGCAGCGTCAGACTAGCGGGAGGACGGGCGGAGACCCAGTACTTC
.	TRBV27	TRBD1	TRBJ1-1	CASSLTDRYTEAFF	TGTGCCAGCAGTTTGACGGACAGGTACACTGAAGCTTTCTTT
.	TRBV7-2	TRBD2	TRBJ2-1	CASRLAGEYEQFF	TGTGCCAGCAGACTAGCGGGAGAATATGAGCAGTTCTTC
.	TRBV29-1	TRBD2	TRBJ2-5	CSVKGLAGRETQYF	TGCAGCGTTAAGGGACTAGCGGGAAGGGAGACCCAGTACTTC
.	TRBV28	TRBD2	TRBJ2-1	CASLASGRAIVFTEQFF	TGTGCCAGCTTGGCTAGCGGGAGGGCCATTGTCTTTACTGAGCAGTTCTTC
.	TRBV7-2	.	TRBJ1-5	CASSLVRDQPQHF	TGTGCCAGCAGCTTAGTGAGGGATCAGCCCCAGCATTTT
.	TRBV6-5	.	TRBJ1-2	CASSYRQGGNYGYTF	TGTGCCAGCAGTTACCGGCAGGGTGGGAACTATGGCTACACCTTC